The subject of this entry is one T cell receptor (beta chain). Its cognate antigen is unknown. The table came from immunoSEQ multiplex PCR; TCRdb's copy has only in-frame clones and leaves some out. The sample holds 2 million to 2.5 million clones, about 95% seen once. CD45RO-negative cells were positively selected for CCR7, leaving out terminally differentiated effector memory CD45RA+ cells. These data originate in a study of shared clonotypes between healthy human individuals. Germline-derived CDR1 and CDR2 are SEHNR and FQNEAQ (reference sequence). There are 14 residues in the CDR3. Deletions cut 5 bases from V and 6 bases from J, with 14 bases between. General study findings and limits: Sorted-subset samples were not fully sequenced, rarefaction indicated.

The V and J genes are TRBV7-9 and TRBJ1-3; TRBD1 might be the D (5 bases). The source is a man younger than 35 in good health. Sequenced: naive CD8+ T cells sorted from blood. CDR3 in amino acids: CASSLRDEVNTIYF. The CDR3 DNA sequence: TGTGCCAGCAGCCTCCGGGACGAAGTAAACACCATATATTTT.